This T cell receptor beta chain was identified in a study of cytomegalovirus exposure and HLA in healthy donors. The PCR employed 60 Vbeta primers together with 13 Jbeta primers. Assay: immunoSEQ multiplex PCR; the TCRdb copy retains only in-frame clones and omits some. Here the sample spans about 200,000 clones, 80% being singletons. CDR3 length equals 15 residues. Trimming cost V 6 bases and J 8 bases; bases outside gene matches: 12. Germline V lookup: CDR1 LNHDA, CDR2 SQIVND (reference sequence). Worth noting for this clone: Its antigen is still unknown.

Study outcomes and limitations: In a later analysis, an Asian-associated ancestry cluster reportedly showed fewer N-insertions than the approximately 700-donor mean. In a later analysis, V- and J-gene trimming of beta chains associated with a DCLRE1C missense variant, replicated independently.

This sequence joins TRBV19 and TRBJ2-1, with 8 positions matching TRBD2. The receptor's source is a middle-aged woman in good health and CMV-seronegative. Source material: PBMCs. CDR3 in amino acids: CASSIIAGSNDEQFF. In DNA, the CDR3 is TGTGCCAGTAGCATAATAGCGGGGAGTAACGATGAGCAGTTCTTC.